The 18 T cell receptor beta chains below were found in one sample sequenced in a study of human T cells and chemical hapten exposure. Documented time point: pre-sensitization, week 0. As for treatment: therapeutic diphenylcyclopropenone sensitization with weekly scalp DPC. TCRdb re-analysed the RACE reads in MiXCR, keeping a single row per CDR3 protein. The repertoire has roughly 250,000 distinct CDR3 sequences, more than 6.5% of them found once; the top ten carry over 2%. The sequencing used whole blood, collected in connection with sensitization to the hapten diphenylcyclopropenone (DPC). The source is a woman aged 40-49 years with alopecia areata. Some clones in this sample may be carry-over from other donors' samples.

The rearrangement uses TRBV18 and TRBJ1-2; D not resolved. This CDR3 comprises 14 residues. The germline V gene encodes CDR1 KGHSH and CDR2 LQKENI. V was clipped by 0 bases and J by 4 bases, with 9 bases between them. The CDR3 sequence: CASSPPPLTYGYTF. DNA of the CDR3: TGTGCCAGCTCACCACCCCCCCTTACCTATGGCTACACCTTC.

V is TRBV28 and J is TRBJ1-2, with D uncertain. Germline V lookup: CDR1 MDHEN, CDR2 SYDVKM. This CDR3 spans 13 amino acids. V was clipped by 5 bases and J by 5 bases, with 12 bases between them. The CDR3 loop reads CASSLGGEYGYTF. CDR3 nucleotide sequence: TGTGCCAGCAGTCTGGGAGGCGAGTATGGCTACACCTTC.

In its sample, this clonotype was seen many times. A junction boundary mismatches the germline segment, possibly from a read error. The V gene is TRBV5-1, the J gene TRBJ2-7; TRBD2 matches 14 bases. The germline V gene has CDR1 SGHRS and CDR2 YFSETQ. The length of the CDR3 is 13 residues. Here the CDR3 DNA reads TGCGCCAGCAGCTTGGAAGGGACTAGCGGGAGCCGATTC. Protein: CASSLEGTSGSRF.

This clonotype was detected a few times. CDR3 amino acids: CASSYAQGQGEKLFF. CDR3 nucleotide sequence: TGTGCCAGCAGCTACGCCCAGGGCCAGGGGGAAAAACTGTTTTTT. This chain joins TRBV7-2 and TRBJ1-4; D possibly corresponds to TRBD1 (6 bases). The CDR3 contains 15 residues. Germline V gene lookup returns CDR1 SGHTA and CDR2 FQGNSA. V was trimmed by 4 bases and J by 8 bases, leaving 17 bases between them.

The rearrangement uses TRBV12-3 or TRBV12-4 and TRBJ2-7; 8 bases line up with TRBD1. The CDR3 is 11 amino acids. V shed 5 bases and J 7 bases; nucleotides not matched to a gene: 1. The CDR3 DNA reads TGTGCCAGCAGTGACAGGGGAGAGCAGTACTTC. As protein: CASSDRGEQYF.

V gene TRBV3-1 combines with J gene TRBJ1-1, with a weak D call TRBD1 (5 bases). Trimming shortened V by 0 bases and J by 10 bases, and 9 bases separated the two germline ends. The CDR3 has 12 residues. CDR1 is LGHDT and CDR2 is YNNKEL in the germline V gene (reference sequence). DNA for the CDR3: TGTGCCAGCAGCCAAGATCGTAGGGGAGCTTTCTTT. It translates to CASSQDRRGAFF.

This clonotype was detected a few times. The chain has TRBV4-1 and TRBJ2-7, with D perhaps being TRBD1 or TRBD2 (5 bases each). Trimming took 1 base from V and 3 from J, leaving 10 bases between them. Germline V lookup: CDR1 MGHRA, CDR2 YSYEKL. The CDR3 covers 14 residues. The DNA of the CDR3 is TGCGCCAGCAGCCAAGCCGGGGCCGACTACGAGCAGTACTTC. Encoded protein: CASSQAGADYEQYF.

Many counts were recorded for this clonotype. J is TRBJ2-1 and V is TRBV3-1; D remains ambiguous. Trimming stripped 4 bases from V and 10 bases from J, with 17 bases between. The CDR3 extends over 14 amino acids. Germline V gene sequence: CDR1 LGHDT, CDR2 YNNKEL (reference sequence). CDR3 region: CASSLSSGRVEQFF. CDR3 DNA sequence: TGTGCCAGCAGCCTATCCAGTGGCCGCGTCGAGCAGTTCTTC.

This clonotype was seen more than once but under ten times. The CDR3 sequence is CAIGPDRETGETQYF. CDR3 nucleotide sequence: TGTGCCATCGGGCCGGACCGGGAGACCGGAGAGACCCAGTACTTC. J is TRBJ2-5 and V is TRBV10-3, with TRBD2 as a possible D gene (6 bases). The CDR3 sequence is 15 residues long. Trimming took 8 bases from V and 4 from J, leaving 20 bases between them. Per the germline V gene, CDR1 is ENHRY and CDR2 is SYGVKD.

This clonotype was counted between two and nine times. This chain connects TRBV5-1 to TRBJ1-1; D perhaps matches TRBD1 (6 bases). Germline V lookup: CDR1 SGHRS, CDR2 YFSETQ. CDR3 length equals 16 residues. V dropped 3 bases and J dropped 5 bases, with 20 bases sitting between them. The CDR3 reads CASSWKKGVGRTEAFF. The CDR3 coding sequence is TGCGCCAGCAGCTGGAAAAAGGGGGTAGGCCGGACTGAAGCTTTCTTT.

Here the CDR3 DNA reads TGTGCCAGCAGTTTGGCGGACAATCGGGCGGACAATGAGCAGTTCTTC. Translating gives CASSLADNRADNEQFF. This chain connects TRBV6-5 to TRBJ2-1, with D possibly TRBD1 on 5 matching bases. CDR3 length: 16 amino acids. Trimming left V 4 bases short and J 5 bases short, with 18 bases between. The germline gives CDR1 MNHEY, CDR2 SVGAGI.

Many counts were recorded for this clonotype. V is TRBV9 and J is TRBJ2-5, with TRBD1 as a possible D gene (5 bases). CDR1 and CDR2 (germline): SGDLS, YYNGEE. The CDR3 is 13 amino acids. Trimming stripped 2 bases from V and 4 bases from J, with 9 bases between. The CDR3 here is CASSVNQGETQYF. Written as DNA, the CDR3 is TGTGCCAGCAGCGTCAATCAGGGAGAGACCCAGTACTTC.

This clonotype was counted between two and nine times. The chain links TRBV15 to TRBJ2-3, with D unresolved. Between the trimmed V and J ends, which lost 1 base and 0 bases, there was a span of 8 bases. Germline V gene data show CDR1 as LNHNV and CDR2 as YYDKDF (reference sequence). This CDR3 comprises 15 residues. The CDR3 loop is CATSRGLSSTDTQYF. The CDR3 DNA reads TGTGCCACCAGCAGAGGACTGTCTAGCACAGATACGCAGTATTTT.

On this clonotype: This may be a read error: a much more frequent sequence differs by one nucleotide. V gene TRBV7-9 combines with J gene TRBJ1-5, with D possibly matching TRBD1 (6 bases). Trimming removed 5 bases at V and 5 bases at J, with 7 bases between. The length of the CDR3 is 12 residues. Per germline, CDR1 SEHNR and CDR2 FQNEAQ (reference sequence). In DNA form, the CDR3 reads TGTGCCAGCAGCAGGGGGGATCAGCCCCAGCATTTT. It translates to CASSRGDQPQHF.

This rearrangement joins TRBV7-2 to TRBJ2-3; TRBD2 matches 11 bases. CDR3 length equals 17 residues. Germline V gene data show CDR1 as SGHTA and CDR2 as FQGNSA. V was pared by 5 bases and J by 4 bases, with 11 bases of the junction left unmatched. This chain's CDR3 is CASSPFLAGGRPDTQYF. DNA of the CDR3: TGTGCCAGCAGCCCCTTTTTAGCGGGAGGGCGTCCAGATACGCAGTATTTT.

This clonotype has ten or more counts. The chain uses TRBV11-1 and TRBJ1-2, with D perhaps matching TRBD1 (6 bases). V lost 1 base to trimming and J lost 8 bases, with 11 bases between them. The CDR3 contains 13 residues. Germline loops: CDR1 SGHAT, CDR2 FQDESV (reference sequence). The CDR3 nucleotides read TGTGCCAGCAGCTTAGTCGGGGGCTCCGGCTACACCTTC. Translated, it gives CASSLVGGSGYTF. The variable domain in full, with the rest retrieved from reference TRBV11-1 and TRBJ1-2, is EAEVAQSPRYKITEKSQAVAFWCDPISGHATLYWYRQILGQGPELLVQFQDESVVDDSQLPKDRFSAERLKGVDSTLKIQPAELGDSAMYLCASSLVGGSGYTFGSGTRLTVV.

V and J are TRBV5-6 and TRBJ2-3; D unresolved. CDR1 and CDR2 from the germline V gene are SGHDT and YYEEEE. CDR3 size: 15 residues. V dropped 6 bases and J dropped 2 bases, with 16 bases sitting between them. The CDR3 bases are TGTGCCAGCAAATCGGGCCCCGCATACACAGATACGCAGTATTTT. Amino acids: CASKSGPAYTDTQYF.

The CDR3 coding sequence is TGCAGTGCTACCCGACAGGGCAATCAGCCCCAGCATTTT. Its protein product is CSATRQGNQPQHF. V and J are TRBV20-1 and TRBJ1-5; TRBD1 might be the D (6 bases). Trimming left V 4 bases short and J 2 bases short, with 9 bases between. This CDR3 has 13 residues. Germline assignment: CDR1 DFQATT and CDR2 SNEGSKA (reference sequence).